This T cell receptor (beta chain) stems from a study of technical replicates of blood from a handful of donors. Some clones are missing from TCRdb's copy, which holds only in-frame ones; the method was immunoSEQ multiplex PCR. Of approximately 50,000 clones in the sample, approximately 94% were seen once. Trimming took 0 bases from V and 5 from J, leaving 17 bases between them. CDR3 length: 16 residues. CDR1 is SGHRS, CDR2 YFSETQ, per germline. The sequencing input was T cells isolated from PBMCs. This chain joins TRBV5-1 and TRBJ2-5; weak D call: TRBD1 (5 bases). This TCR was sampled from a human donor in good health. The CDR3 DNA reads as TGCGCCAGCAGCTTGGGGCAGGGCCGTTTCTTTGAGACCCAGTACTTC. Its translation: CASSLGQGRFFETQYF. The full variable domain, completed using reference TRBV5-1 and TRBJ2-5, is KAGVTQTPRYLIKTRGQQVTLSCSPISGHRSVSWYQQTPGQGLQFLFEYFSETQRNKGNFPGRFSGRQFSNSRSEMNVSTLELGDSALYLCASSLGQGRFFETQYFGPGTRLLVL.